This TCR beta chain was sequenced during a study of shared clonotypes between healthy human individuals. Study summary: In total, the donors were a couple of women and a few men aged 18 to 49. Per-donor plates numbered three CD4 naive, three CD4 memory, two CD8 naive and one CD8 memory. Regarding the study as a whole: Naive subsets generally exceeded memory subsets in estimated richness. Compared with clonotypes that all four donors shared, non-shared clonotypes had lower generation probabilities.

In germline, CDR1 is MDHEN, CDR2 SYDVKM. The CDR3 contains 12 residues. For this clone: What it binds is not known.

Sequencing used immunoSEQ multiplex PCR; TCRdb keeps in-frame clones, though not all of them. The sample comprises hundreds of thousands of clones, more than 70% of which are singletons, and 1.5% to 2% rests with the top ten. Sequenced sample: memory CD4+ T cells sorted from blood. Subset specified: CD45RA-negative fraction. This rearrangement joins TRBV28 to TRBJ2-7, with 7 bases fitting TRBD2. The TCR sequence derives from a woman in her twenties or thirties in good health. This chain's CDR3 is CGAAGVSYEQYF. In DNA form, the CDR3 reads TGTGGGGCGGCGGGAGTCTCGTACGAGCAGTACTTC. Based on the CDR3 plus reference TRBV28 and TRBJ2-7, the full variable domain is DVKVTQSSRYLVKRTGEKVFLECVQDMDHENMFWYRQDPGLGLRLIYFSYDVKMKEKGDIPEGYSVSREKKERFSLILESASTNQTSMYLCGAAGVSYEQYFGPGTRLTVT.